The rows below give T cell receptor beta chains drawn from one sample of a study of molecular identifiers for immune sequencing clone quantification. TCRdb independently ran MiXCR on the PCR reads; one entry per CDR3 protein. The sample yields some 590,000 distinct CDR3 sequences, approximately 24% seen once. The sequenced sample was naive CD8+ T cells from blood, with Jurkat cell RNA spiked in. These receptor sequences come from a human donor in good health. Some libraries in this study had Jurkat cell RNA spiked in. Both conserved end residues are part of each CDR3. D genes are given only for firm matches. Some rows mark clone size as missing; the rest say once, few, many or name a class of expanded clone.

v_gene: TRBV2
d_gene: NA
abundance: many
j_gene: TRBJ1-1
CDR3nt: TGTGCCAGCAGTGAAGGGGTAATGGACACTGAAGCTTTCTTT
CDR3aa: CASSEGVMDTEAFF

v_gene: TRBV19
d_gene: NA
abundance: NA
j_gene: TRBJ2-5
CDR3nt: TGTGCCAGTAGTATTGGAGGTGTTGGGACCCAGTACTTC
CDR3aa: CASSIGGVGTQYF

v_gene: TRBV14
d_gene: NA
abundance: many
j_gene: TRBJ2-5
CDR3nt: TGTGCCAGCAGCCAAGATATTCAGATGGGGTTCCAAGAGACCCAGTACTTC
CDR3aa: CASSQDIQMGFQETQYF

v_gene: TRBV5-3
d_gene: TRBD1
abundance: NA
j_gene: TRBJ2-7
CDR3nt: TGTGCCAGCAGCTCAGAACCTCGGACAGGGGCCTACGAGCAGTACTTC
CDR3aa: CASSSEPRTGAYEQYF

v_gene: TRBV6-1
d_gene: TRBD1
abundance: many
j_gene: TRBJ1-1
CDR3nt: TGTGCCAGCAGGATCATCGGGACAGCCAACCCGAACACTGAAGCTTTCTTT
CDR3aa: CASRIIGTANPNTEAFF

v_gene: TRBV19
d_gene: TRBD1
abundance: few
j_gene: TRBJ1-2
CDR3nt: TGTGCCAGTAATACAGGGGCCTATGGCTACACCTTC
CDR3aa: CASNTGAYGYTF

v_gene: TRBV5-3
d_gene: TRBD1
abundance: few
j_gene: TRBJ2-5
CDR3nt: TGTGCCAGCAGTTTCACCGGGACAGGGGTATTGGAAGAGACCCAGTACTTC
CDR3aa: CASSFTGTGVLEETQYF

v_gene: TRBV30
d_gene: NA
abundance: NA
j_gene: TRBJ1-5
CDR3nt: TGTGCCTGGTCGGACGTGGGAGATCAGCCCCAGCATTTT
CDR3aa: CAWSDVGDQPQHF

v_gene: TRBV13
d_gene: TRBD1
abundance: few
j_gene: TRBJ1-2
CDR3nt: TGTGCCAGCAGCCAGGGGACAGGGGGCAAAGGCTATGGCTACACCTTC
CDR3aa: CASSQGTGGKGYGYTF

v_gene: TRBV7-2
d_gene: TRBD2
abundance: many
j_gene: TRBJ2-7
CDR3nt: TGTGCCAGCAGCTCGCCGGGGACTAGTCGCTACGAGCAGTACTTC
CDR3aa: CASSSPGTSRYEQYF

v_gene: TRBV24-1
d_gene: TRBD2
abundance: few
j_gene: TRBJ2-7
CDR3nt: TGTGCCACCAGTGACCTGAAGACTAGCGGAATCTACGAGCAGTACTTC
CDR3aa: CATSDLKTSGIYEQYF

v_gene: TRBV6-5
d_gene: TRBD1
abundance: few
j_gene: TRBJ1-2
CDR3nt: TGTGCCAGCAGTTCGTGGCAGGGGGATGGCTACACCTTC
CDR3aa: CASSSWQGDGYTF

v_gene: TRBV30
d_gene: NA
abundance: few
j_gene: TRBJ1-2
CDR3nt: TGTGCCTGGAGCGAGACTTCGATCTATGGCTACACCTTC
CDR3aa: CAWSETSIYGYTF

v_gene: TRBV29-1
d_gene: TRBD2
abundance: few
j_gene: TRBJ2-1
CDR3nt: TGCAGCGCAAGGGGCGGGAGTTATACTGAGCAGTTCTTC
CDR3aa: CSARGGSYTEQFF

v_gene: TRBV7-9
d_gene: NA
abundance: many
j_gene: TRBJ1-1
CDR3nt: TGTGCCAGCAGCCCAGTACCATTATCTGAAGCTTTCTTT
CDR3aa: CASSPVPLSEAFF

v_gene: TRBV21-1
d_gene: NA
abundance: NA
j_gene: TRBJ1-6
CDR3nt: TGTGCCAGCAGCCCTAGCCGGCGGAGCTCCTATAATTCACCCCTCCACTTT
CDR3aa: CASSPSRRSSYNSPLHF

v_gene: TRBV19
d_gene: TRBD2
abundance: many
j_gene: TRBJ2-7
CDR3nt: TGTGCCAGTAGTGCCGCCGGGACTAGCGGGTACGAGCAGTACTTC
CDR3aa: CASSAAGTSGYEQYF

v_gene: TRBV4-3
d_gene: TRBD1
abundance: NA
j_gene: TRBJ2-1
CDR3nt: TGCGCCAGCAGCCAAGATCTCAGGACAGGGGACAATGAGCAGTTCTTC
CDR3aa: CASSQDLRTGDNEQFF

v_gene: TRBV6-5
d_gene: NA
abundance: few
j_gene: TRBJ2-5
CDR3nt: TGTGCCAGCAGTTATTCGGATTCGGGGACCCAGTACTTC
CDR3aa: CASSYSDSGTQYF

v_gene: TRBV19
d_gene: NA
abundance: NA
j_gene: TRBJ1-5
CDR3nt: TGTGCCAGTATTGATGGGGCTCGACAGCCCCAGCATTTT
CDR3aa: CASIDGARQPQHF

v_gene: TRBV6-1
d_gene: TRBD2
abundance: NA
j_gene: TRBJ2-3
CDR3nt: TGTGCCAGCAGTTCCGGGACTAGCAACACAGATACGCGGTATTTT
CDR3aa: CASSSGTSNTDTRYF

v_gene: TRBV21-1
d_gene: NA
abundance: many
j_gene: TRBJ2-3
CDR3nt: TGTGCCAGCAGCAAACCCCTGGAGGAGCTCACAGATACGCAGTATTTT
CDR3aa: CASSKPLEELTDTQYF

v_gene: TRBV27
d_gene: NA
abundance: many
j_gene: TRBJ2-7
CDR3nt: TGTGCCAGCGGTCCGACGGTCGAGCAGTACTTC
CDR3aa: CASGPTVEQYF

v_gene: TRBV4-2
d_gene: NA
abundance: many
j_gene: TRBJ2-5
CDR3nt: TGTGCCAGCAGCCAACCGGGGCGTAACCAAGAGACCCAGTACTTC
CDR3aa: CASSQPGRNQETQYF

v_gene: TRBV19
d_gene: TRBD2
abundance: NA
j_gene: TRBJ2-1
CDR3nt: TGTGCCAGTAGTCCGACTAGCGGGAGGATCTCTCTATTGGTCGATGAGCAGTTCTTC
CDR3aa: CASSPTSGRISLLVDEQFF

v_gene: TRBV29-1
d_gene: NA
abundance: many
j_gene: TRBJ1-1
CDR3nt: TGCAGCGTCCATAAGGCTTTGGAAGCTTTCTTT
CDR3aa: CSVHKALEAFF

v_gene: TRBV7-9
d_gene: NA
abundance: many
j_gene: TRBJ1-1
CDR3nt: TGTGCCAGCAGCTTAGTGGAGGAGGGGAACACTGAAGCTTTCTTT
CDR3aa: CASSLVEEGNTEAFF

v_gene: TRBV15
d_gene: TRBD1
abundance: NA
j_gene: TRBJ1-5
CDR3nt: TGTGCCACCAGCAGTGGACAGGGCCTTCAGCCCCAGCATTTT
CDR3aa: CATSSGQGLQPQHF

v_gene: TRBV7-9
d_gene: TRBD1
abundance: many
j_gene: TRBJ1-1
CDR3nt: TGTGCCAGCAGCTTAGGGGGCAGGGGGATCACTGAAGCTTTCTTT
CDR3aa: CASSLGGRGITEAFF

v_gene: TRBV28
d_gene: NA
abundance: few
j_gene: TRBJ2-7
CDR3nt: TGTGCCAGCAGTTTCCACAGGGTCCACGAGCAGTACTTC
CDR3aa: CASSFHRVHEQYF

v_gene: TRBV11-2
d_gene: NA
abundance: NA
j_gene: TRBJ2-7
CDR3nt: TGTGCCAGCAGCTTATTTCCCCCATCCCCCACCGAACCTTCCTACGAGCAGTACTTC
CDR3aa: CASSLFPPSPTEPSYEQYF

v_gene: TRBV7-9
d_gene: NA
abundance: many
j_gene: TRBJ2-5
CDR3nt: TGTGCCAGCAGCCCGGAGTTATTGGAGACCCAGTACTTC
CDR3aa: CASSPELLETQYF

v_gene: TRBV20-1
d_gene: TRBD2
abundance: few
j_gene: TRBJ2-5
CDR3nt: TGCAGTGCCAATAGCGGGAGTGAAGAGACCCAGTACTTC
CDR3aa: CSANSGSEETQYF

v_gene: TRBV4-1
d_gene: TRBD2
abundance: NA
j_gene: TRBJ2-1
CDR3nt: TGCGCCAGCAGCCAATCTAGCGGATACAATGAGCAGATCTTC
CDR3aa: CASSQSSGYNEQIF

v_gene: TRBV19
d_gene: NA
abundance: few
j_gene: TRBJ1-1
CDR3nt: TGTGCCAGTAGTATAGATCTGGCGGTCACTGAAGCTTTCTTT
CDR3aa: CASSIDLAVTEAFF

v_gene: TRBV7-8
d_gene: NA
abundance: many
j_gene: TRBJ1-4
CDR3nt: TGTGCCAGCACCCCGGACGGAAATAATGAAAAACTGTTTTTT
CDR3aa: CASTPDGNNEKLFF

v_gene: TRBV6-5
d_gene: NA
abundance: many
j_gene: TRBJ2-6
CDR3nt: TGTGCCAGCAGTTACTCAAGGGGCGAAACATCTGGGGCCAACGTCCTGACTTTC
CDR3aa: CASSYSRGETSGANVLTF

v_gene: TRBV9
d_gene: NA
abundance: NA
j_gene: TRBJ1-1
CDR3nt: TGTGCCAGCGGCGTAGGGCCCCAGGGACCCACTGAAGCTTTCTTT
CDR3aa: CASGVGPQGPTEAFF

v_gene: TRBV5-5
d_gene: NA
abundance: many
j_gene: TRBJ1-1
CDR3nt: TGTGCCAGCAGCCATGTGTCCCCTGAAGCTTTCTTT
CDR3aa: CASSHVSPEAFF

v_gene: TRBV2
d_gene: NA
abundance: few
j_gene: TRBJ2-1
CDR3nt: TGTGCCACCGTAACTGATTTCAGGGGCCTCACCTACAATGAGCAGTTCTTC
CDR3aa: CATVTDFRGLTYNEQFF

v_gene: TRBV7-9
d_gene: NA
abundance: many
j_gene: TRBJ1-4
CDR3nt: TGTGCCAGCAGCAGAAGAGGGGATCCAACTAATGAAAAACTGTTTTTT
CDR3aa: CASSRRGDPTNEKLFF

v_gene: TRBV7-2
d_gene: TRBD2
abundance: many
j_gene: TRBJ2-1
CDR3nt: TGTGCCAGCAGCACCCATAGCGGGAGTGTCTATCATGAGCAGTTCTTC
CDR3aa: CASSTHSGSVYHEQFF

v_gene: TRBV6-6
d_gene: TRBD2
abundance: few
j_gene: TRBJ2-3
CDR3nt: TGTGCCGGCAGTTACTCCCTAGCGGAGACAGATACGCAGTATTTT
CDR3aa: CAGSYSLAETDTQYF

v_gene: TRBV3-1
d_gene: NA
abundance: few
j_gene: TRBJ1-2
CDR3nt: TGTGCCAGCAGCCTTACACAGGGTTGGGAGTATGGCTACACCTTC
CDR3aa: CASSLTQGWEYGYTF

v_gene: TRBV7-2
d_gene: NA
abundance: many
j_gene: TRBJ1-2
CDR3nt: TGTGCCAGCAGCACCATGCAAGGCTACACCTTC
CDR3aa: CASSTMQGYTF

v_gene: TRBV2
d_gene: NA
abundance: few
j_gene: TRBJ2-2
CDR3nt: TGTGCCAGCAGTGGTGTTCCCGGGGAGCTGTTTTTT
CDR3aa: CASSGVPGELFF

v_gene: TRBV28
d_gene: NA
abundance: few
j_gene: TRBJ2-2
CDR3nt: TGTGCCAGCAGTTTATTGGGCTCTCAGAACACCGGGGAGCTGTTTTTT
CDR3aa: CASSLLGSQNTGELFF

v_gene: TRBV2
d_gene: TRBD1
abundance: NA
j_gene: TRBJ2-2
CDR3nt: TGTGCCAGCAGGGACAGGGTCGGGATTACCGGGGAGCTGTTTTTT
CDR3aa: CASRDRVGITGELFF

v_gene: TRBV7-9
d_gene: NA
abundance: many
j_gene: TRBJ1-5
CDR3nt: TGTGCCAGCAGTTCTCAGGGGTCTCAGCCCCAGCATTTT
CDR3aa: CASSSQGSQPQHF

v_gene: TRBV4-1
d_gene: TRBD2
abundance: NA
j_gene: TRBJ2-1
CDR3nt: TGCGCCAGCAGCCAAGTGACAGCGGGGCGCTACAATGAGCAGTTCTTC
CDR3aa: CASSQVTAGRYNEQFF

v_gene: TRBV5-6
d_gene: TRBD1
abundance: once
j_gene: TRBJ2-2
CDR3nt: TGTGCCAGTACAGGAGGACAGGCGAACACCGGGGAGCTGTTTTTT
CDR3aa: CASTGGQANTGELFF

v_gene: TRBV11-2
d_gene: NA
abundance: NA
j_gene: TRBJ1-1
CDR3nt: TGTGCCAGCAGCTTGGACGGGGGTTGGGGCACTGAAGCTTTCTTT
CDR3aa: CASSLDGGWGTEAFF

v_gene: TRBV9
d_gene: NA
abundance: NA
j_gene: TRBJ2-3
CDR3nt: TGTGCCAGCAGCGTAGACGGCGGGGAAACAGATACGCAGTATTTT
CDR3aa: CASSVDGGETDTQYF

v_gene: TRBV7-9
d_gene: TRBD1
abundance: NA
j_gene: TRBJ1-5
CDR3nt: TGTGCCAGCAGCTTAGCCATCCAGGGGGCCGATCAGCCCCAGCATTTT
CDR3aa: CASSLAIQGADQPQHF

v_gene: TRBV4-1
d_gene: NA
abundance: NA
j_gene: TRBJ2-5
CDR3nt: TGCGCCGGCAGCCGCGGGCTAGGGGAAGAGACCCAGTACTTC
CDR3aa: CAGSRGLGEETQYF

v_gene: TRBV12-3/TRBV12-4
d_gene: TRBD2
abundance: few
j_gene: TRBJ2-6
CDR3nt: TGTGCCAGCAGTAGACTAGCGGGAGTATCTGGGGCCAACGTCCTGACTTTC
CDR3aa: CASSRLAGVSGANVLTF

v_gene: TRBV2
d_gene: NA
abundance: many
j_gene: TRBJ1-1
CDR3nt: TGTGCCAGCAGTGAGAGGCAGGCCGTTATGAACACTGAAGCTTTCTTT
CDR3aa: CASSERQAVMNTEAFF

v_gene: TRBV6-2/TRBV6-3
d_gene: TRBD1
abundance: NA
j_gene: TRBJ1-5
CDR3nt: TGTGCCAGCAGTCATAGTGGGACAGCGTATAGCAATCAGCCCCAGCATTTT
CDR3aa: CASSHSGTAYSNQPQHF

v_gene: TRBV7-9
d_gene: NA
abundance: many
j_gene: TRBJ1-1
CDR3nt: TGTGCCAGCAGCATGGAGCAGGGCATGAACACTGAAGCTTTCTTT
CDR3aa: CASSMEQGMNTEAFF